The 10 T cell receptor beta chains below all came from one sample that was sequenced in a study of T-cell reconstitution after alpha-beta-depleted transplantation in children. Unique molecular identifiers were incorporated during preparation of the TCRbeta library. TCRdb reprocessed the PCR reads via MiXCR and lists one record per CDR3 protein. The repertoire holds 350,000 to 500,000 distinct CDR3 sequences, about 45% seen once, with 27% in the top ten. The sequences come from PBMCs, collected before TCRalphabeta/CD19-depleted stem cell transplant. These receptors came from a girl aged 2-10 years with aplastic anemia, due to receive a stem cell transplant.

This chain joins TRBV29-1 and TRBJ2-3, with 11 bases that match TRBD1. The germline CDR1 and CDR2 sequences are SQVTM and ANQGSEA. This CDR3 is built from 14 residues. Losses at the gene ends were 6 bases for V and 1 base for J; bases not matched to a gene: 3. For the CDR3, the DNA is TGCAGCGTCCCGGGACAGGGGGGCACAGATACGCAGTATTTT. Translation: CSVPGQGGTDTQYF.

This clonotype appeared a few times. In DNA form, the CDR3 reads TGTGCCAGCAGCTTGTTGGACAGGAAAGTTGAGCAGTTCTTC. Protein sequence: CASSLLDRKVEQFF. This rearrangement joins TRBV5-6 to TRBJ2-1; TRBD1 matches 7 bases. V shed 1 base, J shed 9 bases, and the junction held 7 bases outside the gene matches. CDR3 length: 14 amino acids. Per germline, CDR1 SGHDT and CDR2 YYEEEE. The variable domain in full, completed from reference TRBV5-6 and TRBJ2-1, reads DAGVTQSPTHLIKTRGQQVTLRCSPKSGHDTVSWYQQALGQGPQFIFQYYEEEERQRGNFPDRFSGHQFPNYSSELNVNALLLGDSALYLCASSLLDRKVEQFFGPGTRLTVL.

This clonotype was found many times. The J gene is TRBJ1-1, the V gene TRBV4-3, with D possibly matching TRBD1 (5 bases). The V gene's germline CDR1 is LGHNA and CDR2 YSLEER. Between the trimmed V and J ends, which lost 3 bases and 6 bases, there was a span of 11 bases. There are 13 residues in the CDR3. The CDR3, as DNA: TGCGCCAGCAGCCACCTCGGGGGAGCTGAAGCTTTCTTT. Protein sequence: CASSHLGGAEAFF.

This clonotype has just one count. The chain carries TRBV30 and TRBJ2-1; 16 bases align to TRBD2. The length of the CDR3 is 13 residues. The germline V gene has CDR1 GTSNPN and CDR2 SVGIG (reference sequence). With V trimmed by 5 bases and J by 10 bases, 2 bases remained unmatched. The DNA for the CDR3 is TGTGCCTGGTTGGGACTAGCGGGAGGGGAGCAGTTCTTC. Translating gives CAWLGLAGGEQFF.

This chain joins TRBV24-1 and TRBJ2-1, with 11 bases that match TRBD1. The J segment lost 8 bases and the V segment lost 3 bases, leaving 8 bases of the junction unmatched. The CDR3 extends over 16 amino acids. Germline CDR1 KGHDR, CDR2 SFDVKD. The CDR3 region is CATSDRGQGAIDEQFF. CDR3 bases: TGTGCCACCAGTGATCGCGGACAGGGGGCTATTGATGAGCAGTTCTTC.

This clonotype was found many times. V and J are TRBV6-2 or TRBV6-3 and TRBJ2-7; 11 bases are shared with TRBD2. The junction had 5 bases not matched to a gene; V was cut back by 2 bases and J by 2 bases. Per germline, CDR1 MNHEY and CDR2 SVGEGT. This CDR3 has 16 amino acids. CDR3 region: CASSYLAGGGTYEQYF. The CDR3 DNA is TGTGCCAGCAGTTACCTAGCGGGAGGTGGAACCTACGAGCAGTACTTC.

This clonotype has ten or more counts. The rearrangement uses TRBV4-1 and TRBJ2-4; 8 bases align to TRBD1. The CDR3 extends over 17 amino acids. Germline CDR1 is MGHRA and CDR2 is YSYEKL. The junction had 17 bases not matched to a gene; V was cut back by 5 bases and J by 8 bases. The DNA of the CDR3 is TGCGCCAGCAGCTACGCCCGTGACAGGACAGGGATAGACATTCAGTACTTC. Translating gives CASSYARDRTGIDIQYF.

The count of this clonotype is one. V is TRBV7-2 and J is TRBJ2-1; TRBD2 agrees at 9 bases. Trimming cost V 1 base and J 5 bases; bases outside gene matches: 6. Per germline, CDR1 SGHTA and CDR2 FQGNSA. CDR3 size: 16 residues. The CDR3 protein is CASSLGSASGNNEQFF. CDR3 coding DNA: TGTGCCAGCAGCTTAGGGTCGGCTAGCGGGAACAATGAGCAGTTCTTC. Based on the CDR3 plus reference TRBV7-2 and TRBJ2-1, the full variable domain is GAGVSQSPSNKVTEKGKDVELRCDPISGHTALYWYRQSLGQGLEFLIYFQGNSAPDKSGLPSDRFSAERTGGSVSTLTIQRTQQEDSAVYLCASSLGSASGNNEQFFGPGTRLTVL.

The V call is TRBV4-2, the J call TRBJ1-2, with 8 nucleotides matching TRBD1. CDR1 is LGHNA, CDR2 YNFKEQ, per germline. V shed 2 bases and J 4 bases; nucleotides not matched to a gene: 9. The CDR3 is 16 amino acids. The CDR3 loop is CASSQSTGDLGYGYTF. The CDR3 DNA sequence: TGTGCCAGCAGCCAATCGACAGGGGATCTAGGCTATGGCTACACCTTC.

The gene calls are TRBV20-1 and TRBJ2-4; D is undetermined. Trimming cost V 6 bases and J 1 base, with 16 bases left between them. The CDR3 length is 15 residues. CDR1 DFQATT and CDR2 SNEGSKA come from the germline V gene (reference sequence). Written as DNA, the CDR3 is TGCAGTGCCGACTCGCCGGAATGGGCCAAAAACATTCAGTACTTC. The encoded protein is CSADSPEWAKNIQYF.